This T cell receptor beta chain appears in the sequencing data of a study of blood T cell repertoires in COVID-19. Germline V CDR1 and CDR2: MDHEN, SYDVKM. Between the trimmed V and J ends, which lost 5 bases and 4 bases, there was a span of 14 bases. The CDR3 loop spans 14 amino acids. Assay used: immunoSEQ multiplex PCR; TCRdb lists only in-frame clones, some missing. This table holds around 95,000 clones, about 90% found once. Sequenced: peripheral blood. The chain has TRBV28 and TRBJ1-1; tentatively, D is TRBD1 (5 bases). The receptor was isolated from a man aged 25-45 years in a cohort sampled during active COVID-19. CDR3 region: CASSPVDRVTEAFF. The DNA of the CDR3 is TGTGCCAGCAGTCCCGTCGACAGAGTCACTGAAGCTTTCTTT. The variable domain in full, completed from reference TRBV28 and TRBJ1-1, reads DVKVTQSSRYLVKRTGEKVFLECVQDMDHENMFWYRQDPGLGLRLIYFSYDVKMKEKGDIPEGYSVSREKKERFSLILESASTNQTSMYLCASSPVDRVTEAFFGQGTRLTVV.